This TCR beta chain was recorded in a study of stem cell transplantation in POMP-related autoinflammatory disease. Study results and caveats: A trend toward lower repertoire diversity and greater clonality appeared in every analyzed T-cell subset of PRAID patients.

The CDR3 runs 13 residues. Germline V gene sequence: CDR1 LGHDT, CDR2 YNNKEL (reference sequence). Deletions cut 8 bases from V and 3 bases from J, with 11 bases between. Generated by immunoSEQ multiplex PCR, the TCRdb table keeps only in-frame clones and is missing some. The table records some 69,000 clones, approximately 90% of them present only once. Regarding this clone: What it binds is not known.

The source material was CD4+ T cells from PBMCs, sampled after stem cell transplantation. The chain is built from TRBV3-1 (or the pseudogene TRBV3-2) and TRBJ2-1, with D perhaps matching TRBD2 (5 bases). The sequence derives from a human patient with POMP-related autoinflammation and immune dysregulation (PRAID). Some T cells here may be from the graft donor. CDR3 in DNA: TGTGCCAGCGGAGCGGAGGTCTACAATGAGCAGTTCTTC. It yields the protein CASGAEVYNEQFF.